This T cell receptor beta chain appears in the sequencing data of a study of identical twins. General study points: Out-of-frame TCR alpha sharing in monozygotic twins exceeded recombination model predictions. Weaker excess sharing between twins was seen in beta out-of-frame sequences.

MiXCR was run by TCRdb on the 5' RACE reads, yielding one entry per CDR3 protein. There are hundreds of thousands of distinct CDR3 sequences in the sample; over 15% occur only once, and 13% lies in the top ten. The CDR3 totals 18 residues. V gave up 10 bases and J gave up 3 bases, with 27 bases separating them. Germline V CDR1 and CDR2: ENHRY, SYGVKD. As regards this clonotype: What it binds is unknown.

Every sampled donor was Caucasian and healthy. This sample also belongs to another study, concerning T cells expressing NK-cell markers. This second study notes: CD8+ T cells in 5 to 7 donors included dominant NKG2C+ clonotypes at roughly 1.0-8%.

This receptor was taken from a woman under 30 in good health. Sequenced input: PBMCs. V usage is TRBV10-3 and J usage is TRBJ2-2; TRBD2 is a possible D gene (6 bases). The DNA for the CDR3 is TGTGCCACTCGGCCCCAATTAGCGGACCTTCGGGACACCGGGGAGCTGTTTTTT. Its translation: CATRPQLADLRDTGELFF.